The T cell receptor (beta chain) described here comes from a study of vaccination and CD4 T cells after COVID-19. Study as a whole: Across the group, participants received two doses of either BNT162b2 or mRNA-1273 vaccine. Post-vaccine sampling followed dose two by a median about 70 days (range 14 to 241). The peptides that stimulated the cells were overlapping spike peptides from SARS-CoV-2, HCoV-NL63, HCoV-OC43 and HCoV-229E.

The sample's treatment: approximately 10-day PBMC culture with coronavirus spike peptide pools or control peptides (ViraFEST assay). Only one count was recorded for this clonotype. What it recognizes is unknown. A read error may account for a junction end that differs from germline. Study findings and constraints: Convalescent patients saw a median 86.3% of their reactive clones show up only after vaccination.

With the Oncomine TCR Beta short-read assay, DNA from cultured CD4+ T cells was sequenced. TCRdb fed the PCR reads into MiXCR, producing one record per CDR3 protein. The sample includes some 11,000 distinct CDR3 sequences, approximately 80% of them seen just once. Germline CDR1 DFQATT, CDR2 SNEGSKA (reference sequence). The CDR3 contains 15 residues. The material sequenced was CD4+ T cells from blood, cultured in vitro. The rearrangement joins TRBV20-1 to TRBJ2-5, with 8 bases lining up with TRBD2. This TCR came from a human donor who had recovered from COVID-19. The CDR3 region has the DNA TGCAGTGCTAGTGGGGCGGGGGGAGATGGAGAGACCCCGTACTTC. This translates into CSASGAGGDGETPYF.